This TCR beta chain appears in the sequencing data of a study of identifying expanded T cells in peripheral blood. General study points: Clone count variance between roughly 2-week samples rose with total template count. Over approximately two and four weeks, about 15 and 19 clones changed, versus around 1.1 between replicates.

Healthy donors had no documented immune events, such as infections, while sampled. Sequencing used immunoSEQ multiplex PCR; TCRdb keeps in-frame clones, though not all of them. The sample gives 60,000 to 70,000 clones, about 87% of which show up once; around 4.3% is in the top ten. In regard to this clone: As yet, its antigen is unknown.

Germline V gives CDR1 SGHTA, CDR2 FQGTGA. The CDR3 loop spans 15 amino acids. V lost 5 bases and J 3 bases, leaving 14 bases between the germline ends. The V gene is TRBV7-3, the J gene TRBJ2-1; D is unresolved. The sequence came from a person aged 18 to 70 in good health. The material sequenced was blood. The CDR3 spells CASSPSGPYYNEQFF. DNA of the CDR3: TGTGCCAGCAGCCCATCAGGACCCTACTACAATGAGCAGTTCTTC.